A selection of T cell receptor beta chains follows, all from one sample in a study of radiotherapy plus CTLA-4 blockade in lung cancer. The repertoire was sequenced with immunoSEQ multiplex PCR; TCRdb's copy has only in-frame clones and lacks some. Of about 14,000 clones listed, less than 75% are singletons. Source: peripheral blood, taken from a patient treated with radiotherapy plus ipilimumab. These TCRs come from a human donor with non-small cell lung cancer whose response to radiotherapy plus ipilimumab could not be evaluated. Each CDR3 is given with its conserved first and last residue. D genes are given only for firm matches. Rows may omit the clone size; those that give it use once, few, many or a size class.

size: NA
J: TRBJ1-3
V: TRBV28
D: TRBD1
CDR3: CSVHAGGDSGSTIYF
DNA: TGTAGTGTACACGCAGGGGGAGATTCTGGAAGCACCATATATTTT

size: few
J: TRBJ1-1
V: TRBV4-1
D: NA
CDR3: CASSQNWVGQGNTEAFF
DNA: TGCGCCAGCAGCCAAAACTGGGTCGGGCAGGGGAACACTGAAGCTTTCTTT

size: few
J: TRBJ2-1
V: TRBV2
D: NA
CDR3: CASSERGLTGEQFF
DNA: TGTGCCAGCAGTGAGCGGGGGCTTACGGGTGAGCAGTTCTTC

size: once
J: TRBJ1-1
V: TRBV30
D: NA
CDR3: CAWSVGGFRTEAFF
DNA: TGTGCCTGGAGTGTCGGGGGGTTTAGGACTGAAGCTTTCTTT

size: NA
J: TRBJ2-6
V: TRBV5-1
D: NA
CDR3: CASRSVGGTGDGANVLTF
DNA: TGCGCCAGCAGGAGCGTCGGGGGTACTGGGGACGGGGCCAACGTCCTGACTTTC

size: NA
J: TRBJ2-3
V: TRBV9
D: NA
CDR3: CASSTPAGRADTQYF
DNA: TGTGCCAGCAGCACTCCCGCGGGAAGGGCAGATACGCAGTATTTT

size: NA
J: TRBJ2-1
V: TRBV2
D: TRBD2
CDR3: CASAGTSGNEQFF
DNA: TGTGCCAGCGCTGGGACTAGCGGCAATGAGCAGTTCTTC

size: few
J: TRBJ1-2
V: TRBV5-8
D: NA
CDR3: CASSSYLTANYGYTF
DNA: TGTGCCAGCAGCTCCTATTTGACAGCGAACTATGGCTACACCTTC

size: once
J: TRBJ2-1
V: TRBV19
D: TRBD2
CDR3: CASSIGLLFSGGSSYNEQFF
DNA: TGTGCCAGTAGTATAGGGCTGCTATTTTCGGGGGGGAGCTCCTACAATGAGCAGTTCTTC

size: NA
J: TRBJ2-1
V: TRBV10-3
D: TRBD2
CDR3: CAISPQGGSNEQFF
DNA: TGTGCCATCAGTCCTCAGGGAGGGTCCAATGAGCAGTTCTTC

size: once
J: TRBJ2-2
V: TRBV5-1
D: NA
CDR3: CASSLGQLNTGELFF
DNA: TGCGCCAGCAGCTTGGGACAGTTGAACACCGGGGAGCTGTTTTTT

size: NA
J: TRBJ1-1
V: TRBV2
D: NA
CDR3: CASRLEGDTEAFF
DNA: TGTGCCAGCAGACTCGAGGGCGACACTGAAGCTTTCTTT

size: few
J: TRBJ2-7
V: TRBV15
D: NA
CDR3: CATSRLGEQYF
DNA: TGTGCCACCAGCAGGCTCGGGGAGCAGTACTTC

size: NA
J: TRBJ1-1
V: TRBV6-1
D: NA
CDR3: CASSEQEWDTEAFF
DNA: TGTGCCAGCAGTGAGCAGGAATGGGACACTGAAGCTTTCTTT

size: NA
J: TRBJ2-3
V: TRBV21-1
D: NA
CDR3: CASSYTDTQYF
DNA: TGTGCCAGCAGCTACACAGATACGCAGTATTTT

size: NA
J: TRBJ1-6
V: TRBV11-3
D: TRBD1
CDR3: CASSRTGYNSPLHF
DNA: TGTGCCAGCAGCCGGACAGGGTATAATTCACCCCTCCACTTT

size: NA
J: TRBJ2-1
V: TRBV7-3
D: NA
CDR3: CASSLNRGSSYNEQFF
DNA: TGTGCCAGCAGCTTAAACCGGGGGAGCTCCTACAATGAGCAGTTCTTC

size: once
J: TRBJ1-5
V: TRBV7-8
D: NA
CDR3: CASSLSSVTGSSSNQPQHF
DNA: TGTGCCAGCAGCTTATCGTCAGTGACTGGGTCCTCCAGCAATCAGCCCCAGCATTTT

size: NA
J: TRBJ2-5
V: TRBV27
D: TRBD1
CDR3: CAGTQARGRGQETQYF
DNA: TGTGCCGGCACTCAAGCACGGGGCAGGGGGCAAGAGACCCAGTACTTC

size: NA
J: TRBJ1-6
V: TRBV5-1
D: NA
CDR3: CASSLRGDSYNSPLHF
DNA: TGCGCCAGCAGCTTAAGGGGTGACTCCTATAATTCACCCCTCCACTTT

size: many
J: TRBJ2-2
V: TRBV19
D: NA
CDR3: CASSILFGELFF
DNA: TGTGCCAGTAGTATTTTATTCGGGGAGCTGTTTTTT

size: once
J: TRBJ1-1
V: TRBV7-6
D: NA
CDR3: CASSRGMNTEAFF
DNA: TGTGCCAGCAGCCGGGGTATGAACACTGAAGCTTTCTTT

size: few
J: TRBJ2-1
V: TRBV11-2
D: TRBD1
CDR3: CASSLTGQGAVNEQFF
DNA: TGTGCCAGCAGCTTAACTGGACAGGGGGCGGTTAATGAGCAGTTCTTC

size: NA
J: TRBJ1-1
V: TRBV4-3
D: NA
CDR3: CASSQGGPMNTEAFF
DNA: TGCGCCAGCAGCCAAGGAGGGCCGATGAACACTGAAGCTTTCTTT

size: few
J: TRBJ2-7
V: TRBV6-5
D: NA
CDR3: CASSFGGNYEQYF
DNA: TGTGCCAGCAGTTTCGGGGGTAACTACGAGCAGTACTTC

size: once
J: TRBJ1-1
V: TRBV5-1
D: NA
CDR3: CASRTGGNTEAFF
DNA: TGCGCCAGCCGGACGGGGGGGAATACTGAAGCTTTCTTT

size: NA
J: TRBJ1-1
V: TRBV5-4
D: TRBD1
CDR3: CATSGGVRRNTEAFF
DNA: TGTGCCACCTCAGGGGGAGTTAGGCGAAACACTGAAGCTTTCTTT

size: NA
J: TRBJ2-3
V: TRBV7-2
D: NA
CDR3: CASRLKAGQLAQYF
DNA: TGTGCCAGCAGGTTAAAGGCCGGACAGTTGGCGCAGTATTTT

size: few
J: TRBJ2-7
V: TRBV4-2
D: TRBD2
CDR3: CASSQTSGGASYEQYF
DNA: TGTGCCAGCAGCCAAACTAGCGGGGGGGCTTCCTACGAGCAGTACTTC

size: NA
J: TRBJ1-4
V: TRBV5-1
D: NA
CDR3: CASSLDSRNEKLFF
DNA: TGCGCCAGCAGCCTGGACAGTCGAAATGAAAAACTGTTTTTT

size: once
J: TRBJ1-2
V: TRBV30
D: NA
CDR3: CAWRGSSLSYTF
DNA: TGTGCCTGGAGGGGGAGCTCCTTGAGCTACACCTTC

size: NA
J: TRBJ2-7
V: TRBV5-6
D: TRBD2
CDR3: CASSPGGLYTYEQYF
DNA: TGTGCCAGCAGCCCCGGGGGACTATATACCTACGAGCAGTACTTC

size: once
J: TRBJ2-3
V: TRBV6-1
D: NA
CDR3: CASSVPLSHTQYF
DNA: TGTGCCAGCAGTGTACCCCTGAGCCATACGCAGTATTTT

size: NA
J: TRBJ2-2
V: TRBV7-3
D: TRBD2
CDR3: CASSLDSGGGTGELFF
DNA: TGTGCCAGCAGCTTAGATAGCGGGGGTGGCACCGGGGAGCTGTTTTTT

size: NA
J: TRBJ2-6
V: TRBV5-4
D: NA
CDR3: CASSLKRGFGANVLTF
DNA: TGTGCCAGCAGCTTGAAAAGGGGTTTTGGGGCCAACGTCCTGACTTTC

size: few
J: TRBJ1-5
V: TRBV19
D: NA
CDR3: CASSLSGDQPQHF
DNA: TGTGCCAGTAGTTTGTCGGGGGATCAGCCCCAGCATTTT

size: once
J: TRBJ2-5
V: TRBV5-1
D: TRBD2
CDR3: CASSLGLAGVETQYF
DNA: TGCGCCAGCAGCTTGGGTCTAGCGGGGGTAGAGACCCAGTACTTC

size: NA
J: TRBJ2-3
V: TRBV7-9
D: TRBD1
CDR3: CASRRGQGGTSGTDTQYF
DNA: TGTGCCAGCAGGCGGGGACAGGGGGGAACCTCAGGCACAGATACGCAGTATTTT

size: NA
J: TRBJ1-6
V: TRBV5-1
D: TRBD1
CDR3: CASSGQGSNSPLHF
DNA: TGCGCCAGCAGCGGACAGGGAAGCAATTCACCCCTCCACTTT

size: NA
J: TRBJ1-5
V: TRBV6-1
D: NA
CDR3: CASGRTSSNQPQHF
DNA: TGTGCCAGCGGGAGGACAAGTAGCAATCAGCCCCAGCATTTT

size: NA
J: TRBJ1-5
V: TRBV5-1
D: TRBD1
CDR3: CASSLGTGMQPQHF
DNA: TGCGCCAGCAGCCTCGGGACAGGGATGCAGCCCCAGCATTTT

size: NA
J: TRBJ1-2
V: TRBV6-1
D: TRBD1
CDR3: CASATLTGNYGYTF
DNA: TGTGCCAGCGCAACCTTGACAGGGAACTATGGCTACACCTTC

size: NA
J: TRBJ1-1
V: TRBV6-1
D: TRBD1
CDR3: CASSAGDRGVEAFF
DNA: TGTGCCAGCAGTGCCGGGGACAGGGGAGTTGAAGCTTTCTTT

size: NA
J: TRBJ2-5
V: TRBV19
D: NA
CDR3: CASSGRDLQETQYF
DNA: TGTGCCAGTAGTGGCAGGGATCTCCAAGAGACCCAGTACTTC

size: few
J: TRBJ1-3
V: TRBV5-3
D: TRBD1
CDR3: CARAHPGGLSGNTIYF
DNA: TGTGCCAGAGCACACCCAGGGGGACTCTCTGGAAACACCATATATTTT

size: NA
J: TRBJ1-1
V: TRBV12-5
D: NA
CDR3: CASAPEGGTEAFF
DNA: TGTGCTAGTGCCCCCGAGGGAGGCACTGAAGCTTTCTTT

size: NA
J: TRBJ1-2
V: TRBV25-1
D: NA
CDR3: CASSEGRVGYGYTF
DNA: TGTGCCAGCAGTGAAGGCAGGGTGGGCTATGGCTACACCTTC

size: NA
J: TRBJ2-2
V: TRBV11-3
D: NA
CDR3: CASSSEGEKPGELFF
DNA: TGTGCCAGCAGCTCCGAGGGGGAAAAACCCGGGGAGCTGTTTTTT

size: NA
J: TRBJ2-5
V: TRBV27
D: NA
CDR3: CASSFLAGESETQYF
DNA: TGTGCCAGCAGTTTTCTGGCAGGGGAGAGTGAGACCCAGTACTTC

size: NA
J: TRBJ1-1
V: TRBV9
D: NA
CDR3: CASSGVRQTEAFF
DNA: TGTGCCAGCAGCGGAGTAAGACAGACTGAAGCTTTCTTT

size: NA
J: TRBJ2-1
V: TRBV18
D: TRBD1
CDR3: CASSKNRGENEQFF
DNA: TGTGCCAGCTCAAAAAACAGGGGGGAGAATGAGCAGTTCTTC

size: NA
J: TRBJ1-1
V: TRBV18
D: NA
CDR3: CASSPPRQNTEAFF
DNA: TGTGCCAGCTCACCACCGCGACAGAACACTGAAGCTTTCTTT

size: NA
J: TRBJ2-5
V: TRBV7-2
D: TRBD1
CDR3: CASSSKTGTGGRQETQYF
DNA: TGTGCCAGCAGCTCAAAAACCGGGACAGGGGGACGTCAAGAGACCCAGTACTTC

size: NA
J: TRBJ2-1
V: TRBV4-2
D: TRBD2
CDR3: CASSKKGGRGVNNEQFF
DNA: TGTGCCAGCAGCAAAAAAGGTGGGCGGGGGGTCAACAATGAGCAGTTCTTC

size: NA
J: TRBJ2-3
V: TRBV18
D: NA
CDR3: CASSPRTRGDTDTQYF
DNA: TGTGCCAGCTCACCCCGGACAAGGGGTGACACAGATACGCAGTATTTT